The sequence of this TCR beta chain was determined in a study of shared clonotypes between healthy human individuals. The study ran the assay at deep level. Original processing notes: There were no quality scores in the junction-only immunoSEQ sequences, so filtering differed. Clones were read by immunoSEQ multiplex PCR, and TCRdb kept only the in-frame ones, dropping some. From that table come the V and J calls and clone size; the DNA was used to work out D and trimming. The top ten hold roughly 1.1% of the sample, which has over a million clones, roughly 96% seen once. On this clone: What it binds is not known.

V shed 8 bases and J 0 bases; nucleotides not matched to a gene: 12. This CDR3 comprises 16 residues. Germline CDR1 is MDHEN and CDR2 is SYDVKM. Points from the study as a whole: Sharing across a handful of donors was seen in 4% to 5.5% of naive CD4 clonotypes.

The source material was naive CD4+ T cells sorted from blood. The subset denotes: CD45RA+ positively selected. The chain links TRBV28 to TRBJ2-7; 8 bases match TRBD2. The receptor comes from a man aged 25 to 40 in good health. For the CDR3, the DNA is TGTGCCAGCGGATCGAGGGGACTAGGAAGCTCCTACGAGCAGTACTTC. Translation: CASGSRGLGSSYEQYF.